The T cell receptor beta chain under discussion was sequenced for a study of blood T cells in healthy people across ages. CDR1 LGHNA and CDR2 YSLEER come from the germline V gene. This CDR3 spans 16 amino acids. Next came a second PCR, run for about 6 to 12 cycles, which used a sample-barcoded 5' primer along with a J-beta primer mix. Each CDR3 protein gets one entry after TCRdb re-called the 5' RACE reads with MiXCR. The profile shows 1.5 million to 2 million distinct CDR3 sequences, around 48% of them singletons. This clonotype was seen a handful of times. This rearrangement joins TRBV4-3 to TRBJ2-7, with 9 positions matching TRBD2. Judging by the DNA end, TRBJ2-5 fits better; the J call may be wrong. What was sequenced was blood. The receptor comes from a woman in her thirties or forties in good health. This CDR3 is CASSQDSGGPGKTQYF. The CDR3 DNA follows: TGCGCCAGCAGCCAAGATAGCGGGGGTCCCGGTAAGACCCAGTACTTC.